A selection of T cell receptor beta chains follows, all from one sample in a study of long-term antiretroviral therapy in people with HIV. Data came from immunoSEQ multiplex PCR; TCRdb stores just in-frame clones and leaves some out. The profile shows approximately 17,000 clones, around four fifths of them singletons. Sequencing was performed on unsorted PBMCs, taken 2.5 years before starting antiretroviral therapy. These receptors were collected from a woman between 45 and 60 years old with HIV. The CDR3 runs from the conserved cysteine through the conserved F or W. A D gene is named only where the DNA matches it firmly. Clone size is not always given. Where it is, it says once, few, many or a class for expanded clones.

V gene	J gene	clone size	D gene	CDR3 protein	CDR3 DNA
TRBV15	TRBJ2-1	.	.	CATSRDRLGNEQFF	TGTGCCACCAGCAGAGATCGCCTTGGCAATGAGCAGTTCTTC
TRBV9	TRBJ2-2	.	.	CASSVAANTGELFF	TGTGCCAGCAGCGTAGCTGCGAACACCGGGGAGCTGTTTTTT
TRBV27	TRBJ1-6	.	.	CASSLYQGNNSPLHF	TGTGCCAGCAGTTTATATCAGGGGAATAATTCACCCCTCCACTTT
TRBV19	TRBJ1-3	.	.	CASVPRRLRAGNTIYF	TGTGCCAGTGTCCCGAGAAGGTTGAGAGCTGGAAACACCATATATTTT
TRBV20-1	TRBJ1-1	.	.	CSAPRGTEAFF	TGCAGTGCTCCCAGGGGAACTGAAGCTTTCTTT
TRBV5-1	TRBJ2-7	.	.	CASSWGTGTPGDEQYF	TGCGCCAGCAGCTGGGGTACAGGGACCCCTGGGGACGAGCAGTACTTC
TRBV27	TRBJ1-4	few	TRBD1	CASSAFRGRGEKLFF	TGTGCCAGCAGTGCGTTCAGGGGGCGCGGTGAAAAACTGTTTTTT
TRBV5-5	TRBJ1-6	.	TRBD1	CASSSLPTGGKSPLHF	TGTGCCAGCAGCTCCCTACCGACAGGGGGCAAGTCACCCCTCCACTTT
TRBV7-2	TRBJ1-6	.	.	CASSESWGLTSPLHF	TGTGCCAGCAGCGAGAGTTGGGGGTTAACTTCACCCCTCCACTTT
TRBV4-2	TRBJ1-6	few	TRBD1	CASSQDRDSSYNSPLHF	TGTGCCAGCAGCCAGGACAGGGATAGCTCCTATAATTCACCCCTCCACTTT
TRBV25-1	TRBJ1-6	.	.	CASSPILGDNSPLHF	TGTGCCAGCAGTCCTATCTTAGGTGATAATTCACCCCTCCACTTT